Shown below are 19 T cell receptor beta chains from a single sample sequenced in a study of neurological immune-mediated disorders. One entry per CDR3 protein results from TCRdb running MiXCR on the 5' RACE reads. The profile covers 55,000 to 70,000 distinct CDR3 sequences, with roughly 10% appearing a single time and around 1.9% taken by the ten largest. Sequenced sample: PBMCs. These receptors were collected from a man aged 55-75 years in good health.

This clonotype was seen ten or more times. V and J are TRBV7-9 and TRBJ2-4, with D possibly matching TRBD2 (6 bases). In germline, CDR1 is SEHNR, CDR2 FQNEAQ (reference sequence). The CDR3 is 14 amino acids. The germline V and J ends were trimmed by 4 bases and 8 bases, with 15 bases remaining between them. The CDR3 spells CASSWGEGYDIQYF. CDR3 DNA sequence: TGTGCCAGCAGCTGGGGGGAAGGGTATGACATTCAGTACTTC.

There are many counts of this clonotype. CDR3 sequence (DNA): TGCGCCAGCAGCCGTGGGACTAGCGGGAACACCGGGGAGCTGTTTTTT. This encodes CASSRGTSGNTGELFF. V gene TRBV5-1 combines with J gene TRBJ2-2, with 11 bases matching TRBD2. Looked up from germline, CDR1 is SGHRS and CDR2 is YFSETQ. The CDR3 length is 16 residues. V trimming: 4 bases; J trimming: 1 base; junction bases outside the gene matches: 3.

For this clonotype: A read error may account for a junction end that differs from germline. V and J are TRBV14 and TRBJ1-1, with 7 nucleotides matching TRBD1. The CDR3 length is 12 residues. Germline CDR1 SGHDN, CDR2 FVKESK. The CDR3 region has the DNA TGTGCCAACAGCCAAGACAGGGTAAAAGCTTTCTTT. This translates into CANSQDRVKAFF.

This clonotype was counted at least ten times. The chain recombines TRBV5-1 with TRBJ1-1, with 8 bases that match TRBD1. Germline trimming cut 1 base from V and 6 bases from J; bases unmatched to any gene: 5. Germline V gives CDR1 SGHRS, CDR2 YFSETQ. The CDR3 is 14 amino acids. For the CDR3, the DNA is TGCGCCAGCAGCTTGCTTCGGACAGGGCCTGAAGCTTTCTTT. Encoded protein: CASSLLRTGPEAFF.

This clonotype has a count of ten or more. This chain connects TRBV29-1 to TRBJ1-1; D remains unclear. Germline lookup yields CDR1 SQVTM and CDR2 ANQGSEA. Trimming shortened V by 6 bases and J by 3 bases, and 14 bases separated the two germline ends. The CDR3 is 13 amino acids. The CDR3 reads CSVVRGSYTEAFF. CDR3 in DNA: TGCAGCGTGGTTCGAGGCAGCTACACTGAAGCTTTCTTT.

V gene TRBV4-3 combines with J gene TRBJ2-1; D ambiguous. From germline, CDR1 is LGHNA and CDR2 YSLEER. CDR3 length: 14 amino acids. V was shortened by 1 base and J by 1 base, with 5 bases between the two germline ends. The CDR3 DNA is TGCGCCAGCAGCCAAGCTTATTCCTACAATGAGCAGTTCTTC. Translation gives CASSQAYSYNEQFF.

The chain has TRBV14 and TRBJ2-7, with TRBD2 matching 10 bases. Trimming at V came to 5 bases and at J to 2 bases, leaving 6 bases not matched to a gene. The V gene's germline CDR1 is SGHDN and CDR2 FVKESK. The CDR3 extends over 15 amino acids. The CDR3 loop reads CASSAGLAITYEQYF. In DNA, the CDR3 is TGTGCCAGCAGCGCGGGACTAGCGATAACCTACGAGCAGTACTTC.

In its sample, this clonotype was seen many times. The chain is built from TRBV7-9 and TRBJ2-7, with 8 bases matching TRBD1. CDR3 size: 15 residues. Per the germline V gene, CDR1 is SEHNR and CDR2 is FQNEAQ (reference sequence). V was pared by 8 bases and J by 6 bases, with 15 bases of the junction left unmatched. DNA of the CDR3: TGTGCCAGCGGGGGCAAGTCAGGGGGCCGGGGCGAGCAGTACTTC. Residues: CASGGKSGGRGEQYF.

This clonotype was detected ten times or more. The chain couples TRBV6-5 to TRBJ1-2, with D possibly matching TRBD1 (5 bases). Germline CDR1 is MNHEY and CDR2 is SVGAGI. The germline V and J ends were trimmed by 6 bases and 4 bases, with 18 bases remaining between them. CDR3 size: 15 residues. CDR3 bases: TGTGCCAGCAGCGCTACGATTGGCGGGGGCTATGGCTACACCTTC. Its translation is CASSATIGGGYGYTF.

In the case of this clonotype: This may stem from a read error, because a much larger clone lies one nucleotide away. The chain recombines TRBV5-1 with TRBJ2-3; 10 nucleotides align to TRBD2. Trimming cost V 4 bases and J 2 bases; bases outside gene matches: 7. CDR3 length: 16 amino acids. CDR1 and CDR2 (germline): SGHRS, YFSETQ. The CDR3 loop is CASSLGTSDFTDTQYF. CDR3 bases: TGCGCCAGCAGCCTAGGGACTAGCGATTTCACAGATACGCAGTATTTT.

At least ten counts were recorded for this clonotype. The chain combines TRBV20-1 with TRBJ1-2; D perhaps matches TRBD1 (5 bases). The CDR3 totals 14 residues. V dropped 1 base and J dropped 4 bases, with 13 bases sitting between them. Germline lookup yields CDR1 DFQATT and CDR2 SNEGSKA (reference sequence). The CDR3 spells CSARAQIGTYGYTF. CDR3 in DNA: TGCAGTGCTAGAGCTCAAATTGGGACCTATGGCTACACCTTC.

This clonotype was counted many times. The chain combines TRBV7-2 with TRBJ1-5; D is perhaps TRBD1 (5 bases). V was cut by 1 base and J by 5 bases, with 12 bases left in between. The length of the CDR3 is 15 residues. Germline assignment: CDR1 SGHTA and CDR2 FQGNSA. The CDR3 nucleotides read TGTGCCAGCAGCTTAGGGACACCTTCCGATCAGCCCCAGCATTTT. Its translation: CASSLGTPSDQPQHF.

This clonotype has at least ten counts. This rearrangement joins TRBV10-3 to TRBJ2-7; possibly TRBD1 for D (6 bases). This CDR3 contains 17 residues. The ends were cut back, 3 bases at V and 0 bases at J, with 18 bases in the middle. Germline V gene lookup returns CDR1 ENHRY and CDR2 SYGVKD. The CDR3 protein is CAISDSGGQRPSYEQYF. CDR3 bases: TGTGCCATCAGTGACTCTGGAGGACAGCGGCCCTCCTACGAGCAGTACTTC.

CDR3 bases: TGTGCCAGCATAGCGGGAGGGAATGAGCAGTTCTTC. It encodes CASIAGGNEQFF. V gene TRBV6-2 or TRBV6-3 combines with J gene TRBJ2-1; TRBD2 agrees at 11 bases. The CDR3 has 12 residues. The germline gives CDR1 MNHEY, CDR2 SVGEGT. J was trimmed by 7 bases and V by 7 bases; bases with no gene match: 0.

This clonotype has a count of ten or more. The chain carries TRBV11-2 and TRBJ1-1; D gene unclear. CDR1 and CDR2 from the germline V gene are SGHAT and FQNNGV. V lost 5 bases and J lost 3, with 16 bases in between. The CDR3 sequence is 15 residues long. The CDR3 DNA reads TGTGCCAGCAGCCGCCTGGTTATACGAGACACTGAAGCTTTCTTT. It codes for CASSRLVIRDTEAFF.

This clonotype was observed many times. This sequence joins TRBV29-1 and TRBJ2-3, with unresolved D. CDR3 length: 15 amino acids. Trimming cost V 7 bases and J 5 bases, with 22 bases left between them. Germline values: CDR1 SQVTM, CDR2 ANQGSEA. CDR3 amino acids: CSASQPRTLGDTQYF. The CDR3 nucleotides are TGCAGCGCCTCGCAACCCCGAACTCTGGGAGATACGCAGTATTTT.

This clonotype was recorded many times. CDR3 DNA sequence: TGCGCCAGCAGACCCGACAGCTCTGGAAACACCATATATTTT. Protein: CASRPDSSGNTIYF. J is TRBJ1-3 and V is TRBV5-1, with TRBD1 as a possible D gene (5 bases). This CDR3 is built from 14 residues. CDR1 is SGHRS and CDR2 is YFSETQ in the germline V gene. Trimming removed 5 bases at V and 0 bases at J, with 9 bases between. Based on the CDR3 plus reference TRBV5-1 and TRBJ1-3, the full variable domain is KAGVTQTPRYLIKTRGQQVTLSCSPISGHRSVSWYQQTPGQGLQFLFEYFSETQRNKGNFPGRFSGRQFSNSRSEMNVSTLELGDSALYLCASRPDSSGNTIYFGEGSWLTVV.

The genes are TRBV6-2 or TRBV6-3 and TRBJ1-5; unclear D gene. The CDR3 covers 14 residues. The germline gives CDR1 MNHEY, CDR2 SVGEGT. V was pared by 7 bases and J by 1 base, with 11 bases between. CDR3 in amino acids: CASIDRESNQPQHF. CDR3 DNA: TGTGCCAGCATAGACCGTGAGAGCAATCAGCCCCAGCATTTT.

This clonotype was seen repeatedly, ten times or more. The chain recombines TRBV5-1 with TRBJ2-7; TRBD1 aligns across 10 bases. The germline V gene has CDR1 SGHRS and CDR2 YFSETQ. CDR3 length equals 14 residues. V lost 4 bases to trimming and J lost 4 bases; unmatched junction nucleotides: 5. Here the CDR3 DNA reads TGCGCCAGCAGCCCACGACAGGGGGCGTACGAGCAGTACTTC. Protein sequence: CASSPRQGAYEQYF.